The 30 T cell receptor beta chains below come from one sample, sequenced in a study of T cell repertoires in cytomegalovirus infection (dated by TCRdb to between 2019 and 2020). Sequencing was carried out with an Illumina HiSeq 1500. Starting from the raw public reads, TCRdb applied fastp trimming at Q25, assembled clones with MiXCR and retained in-frame beta chains. Every CDR3 protein is listed once, alongside the most common genes and DNA of its rows. The sample table lists 230,000 or so distinct CDR3 sequences, 17% of them with a count of one. Less than 60% of the sample belongs to the ten largest clones. The material sequenced was CD8+ T cells from PBMCs. These receptor sequences come from a human donor in good health (CMV status not recorded). Some clones in this sample may be carry-over from other donors' samples.

In this sample, this clonotype turned up many times. This chain connects TRBV7-9 to TRBJ2-1, with 7 bases matching TRBD2. There are 16 residues in the CDR3. After removal of 0 bases from V and 6 bases from J, the junction contained 8 bases not matched to a gene. Germline-derived CDR1 and CDR2 are SEHNR and FQNEAQ (reference sequence). CDR3 protein: CASSLAIGTTRNEQFF. Written as DNA, the CDR3 is TGTGCCAGCAGCTTAGCCATTGGGACTACCCGCAATGAGCAGTTCTTC.

A few counts support this clonotype. This sequence joins TRBV7-9 and TRBJ2-7; 7 bases align to TRBD1. The CDR3 length is 16 residues. Germline assignment: CDR1 SEHNR and CDR2 FQNEAQ (reference sequence). The trim removed 2 bases at V and 2 bases at J, leaving 9 bases unmatched. CDR3 in amino acids: CASSLIKGRGTYEQYF. CDR3 DNA: TGTGCCAGCAGCTTAATCAAGGGCAGGGGGACCTACGAGCAGTACTTC. The whole variable domain, remainder taken from reference TRBV7-9 and TRBJ2-7, is DTGVSQNPRHKITKRGQNVTFRCDPISEHNRLYWYRQTLGQGPEFLTYFQNEAQLEKSRLLSDRFSAERPKGSFSTLEIQRTEQGDSAMYLCASSLIKGRGTYEQYFGPGTRLTVT.

The sample holds a few counts of this clonotype. The chain combines TRBV9 with TRBJ1-5, with D tentatively TRBD1 (6 bases). The germline CDR1 and CDR2 sequences are SGDLS and YYNGEE. This CDR3 region has 15 residues. Trimming stripped 3 bases from V and 5 bases from J, with 15 bases between. This CDR3 reads CASSEGGFSDQPQHF. The CDR3 coding sequence is TGTGCCAGCAGCGAAGGGGGGTTCAGTGATCAGCCCCAGCATTTT.

This clonotype was seen repeatedly, ten times or more. The J gene is TRBJ1-5, the V gene TRBV28; D not certain. The CDR3 contains 11 residues. CDR1 and CDR2 from the germline V gene are MDHEN and SYDVKM. Deletions cut 5 bases from V and 3 bases from J, with 2 bases between. CDR3 region: CASSPNQPQHF. DNA for the CDR3: TGTGCCAGCAGTCCCAATCAGCCCCAGCATTTT.

This clonotype occurred many times. The gene calls are TRBV7-2 and TRBJ2-7; D is possibly TRBD2 (5 bases). The germline V gene has CDR1 SGHTA and CDR2 FQGNSA. The ends were cut back, 5 bases at V and 2 bases at J, with 13 bases in the middle. This CDR3 contains 14 residues. The CDR3 DNA is TGTGCCAGCAGCGAGGCAGGACTCACCTACGAGCAGTACTTC. This codes for CASSEAGLTYEQYF.

V usage is TRBV12-3 or TRBV12-4 and J usage is TRBJ2-3; TRBD1 matches 11 bases. The CDR3 consists of 14 residues. V gave up 6 bases and J gave up 4 bases; unmatched junction bases: 3. CDR3 amino acids: CASRGQGVADTQYF. CDR3 coding DNA: TGTGCCAGCAGGGGACAGGGGGTAGCAGATACGCAGTATTTT.

The table lists this clonotype with a few counts. V usage is TRBV3-1 and J usage is TRBJ1-6; no firm D call. Looked up from germline, CDR1 is LGHDT and CDR2 is YNNKEL (reference sequence). Trimming stripped 0 bases from V and 15 bases from J, with 9 bases between. There are 12 residues in the CDR3. CDR3 bases: TGTGCCAGCAGCCAAGATCCTTCTGTCCTCCACTTT. This codes for CASSQDPSVLHF.

This clonotype was counted a few times. J is TRBJ2-7 and V is TRBV5-1; a possible D gene is TRBD1 (6 bases). Trimming removed 1 base at V and 5 bases at J, with 16 bases between. CDR3 length: 15 amino acids. CDR1 is SGHRS and CDR2 is YFSETQ in the germline V gene. CDR3 sequence: CASSLNSGAWDEQYF. DNA for the CDR3: TGCGCCAGCAGCTTGAATTCAGGGGCCTGGGACGAGCAGTACTTC.

This clonotype was detected a few times. V and J are TRBV28 and TRBJ1-1; TRBD1 aligns across 8 bases. From germline, CDR1 is MDHEN and CDR2 SYDVKM. The V gene end was trimmed by 4 bases and the J gene end by 7 bases; junction bases not matched to a gene: 5. This CDR3 spans 13 amino acids. CDR3 in amino acids: CASSSGTGNEAFF. CDR3 bases: TGTGCCAGCAGTTCCGGGACAGGAAATGAAGCTTTCTTT.

The table lists this clonotype with a few counts. This chain uses TRBV28 with TRBJ2-1; 7 bases are a match to TRBD1. V dropped 3 bases and J dropped 5; count of bases not matched to a gene: 4. Germline V CDR1 and CDR2: MDHEN, SYDVKM. The CDR3 sequence is 14 residues long. The CDR3 loop reads CASSFRDSNNEQFF. CDR3 DNA: TGTGCCAGCAGTTTCCGGGACAGCAACAATGAGCAGTTCTTC.

At least ten counts were recorded for this clonotype. An end of the junction does not agree with germline; a read error may underlie this. The chain employs TRBV7-7 and TRBJ2-1; D is perhaps TRBD1 (6 bases). Germline loops: CDR1 SSHAT, CDR2 FNYEAQ (reference sequence). The CDR3 consists of 13 residues. CDR3 DNA: TGTGCTAGCAGCTTGGGGGACAACAATGAGCAGTTCTTC. It yields the protein CASSLGDNNEQFF.

Many counts were recorded for this clonotype. The rearrangement uses TRBV7-8 and TRBJ1-5; D remains unclear. V lost 2 bases and J 3 bases, leaving 11 bases between the germline ends. Germline V lookup: CDR1 SGHVS, CDR2 FQNEAQ. The CDR3 is made up of 15 amino acids. The DNA of the CDR3 is TGTGCCAGCAGCTTATCCGGCGGAGCCAATCAGCCCCAGCATTTT. Encoded protein: CASSLSGGANQPQHF.

This clonotype has a count of ten or more. V and J are TRBV7-9 and TRBJ2-1; D is possibly TRBD1 or TRBD2 (5 bases each). The germline V gene encodes CDR1 SEHNR and CDR2 FQNEAQ (reference sequence). V shed 5 bases and J shed 12 bases, with 29 bases lying between them. This CDR3 contains 17 residues. Written as DNA, the CDR3 is TGTGCCAGCAGCCCCCTCACAGAGGGGACGCTATACCTTAGGCAGTTCTTC. It encodes CASSPLTEGTLYLRQFF.

This clonotype was counted only a few times. The chain links TRBV7-2 to TRBJ2-5, with D unclear. Germline V lookup: CDR1 SGHTA, CDR2 FQGNSA. V lost 7 bases, J lost 5 bases, and 11 bases lay in between. The CDR3 totals 12 residues. The CDR3 loop is CASTNLWETQYF. The CDR3 nucleotides read TGTGCCAGCACCAACCTTTGGGAGACCCAGTACTTC. Full variable domain (outside the CDR3, taken from reference TRBV7-2 and TRBJ2-5): GAGVSQSPSNKVTEKGKDVELRCDPISGHTALYWYRQSLGQGLEFLIYFQGNSAPDKSGLPSDRFSAERTGGSVSTLTIQRTQQEDSAVYLCASTNLWETQYFGPGTRLLVL.

This clonotype was picked up many times. The chain is built from TRBV28 and TRBJ2-2; the D gene is possibly TRBD1 (6 bases). Germline assignment: CDR1 MDHEN and CDR2 SYDVKM. V lost 8 bases, J lost 3 bases, and 16 bases lay in between. This CDR3 is 15 amino acids long. The CDR3 reads CASAHRDTDTGELFF. For the CDR3, the DNA is TGTGCCAGCGCCCACCGGGACACGGACACCGGGGAGCTGTTTTTT. Full variable domain (remainder filled in from reference TRBV28 and TRBJ2-2): DVKVTQSSRYLVKRTGEKVFLECVQDMDHENMFWYRQDPGLGLRLIYFSYDVKMKEKGDIPEGYSVSREKKERFSLILESASTNQTSMYLCASAHRDTDTGELFFGEGSRLTVL.

This chain links TRBV4-1 with TRBJ2-3, with TRBD2 matching 9 bases. Germline V CDR1 and CDR2: MGHRA, YSYEKL. This CDR3 has 21 amino acids. J was trimmed by 0 bases and V by 0 bases; bases with no gene match: 16. Written as DNA, the CDR3 is TGCGCCAGCAGCCAAGAAGAGGGGGAACCCATAGCGGGAGTAAGCACAGATACGCAGTATTTT. It translates to CASSQEEGEPIAGVSTDTQYF.

This clonotype occurred a few times. The chain uses TRBV7-9 and TRBJ1-5, with D unresolved. Trimming removed 5 bases from V and 4 bases from J, with 12 bases in between. CDR3 size: 14 residues. CDR1 is SEHNR, CDR2 FQNEAQ, per germline (reference sequence). CDR3: CASSRAGPNQPQHF. CDR3 in DNA: TGTGCCAGCAGCAGGGCAGGACCGAATCAGCCCCAGCATTTT. Drawing the rest from reference TRBV7-9 and TRBJ1-5, the complete variable domain is DTGVSQNPRHKITKRGQNVTFRCDPISEHNRLYWYRQTLGQGPEFLTYFQNEAQLEKSRLLSDRFSAERPKGSFSTLEIQRTEQGDSAMYLCASSRAGPNQPQHFGDGTRLSIL.

This clonotype was detected many times. The J gene is TRBJ2-1, the V gene TRBV7-6; D is unresolved. Per germline, CDR1 SGHVS and CDR2 FNYEAQ. The CDR3 is 15 amino acids. Trimming shortened V by 5 bases and J by 2 bases, and 13 bases separated the two germline ends. The CDR3 region has the DNA TGTGCCAGCAGCACGGCCCAAACCCCCTACAATGAGCAGTTCTTC. Amino acid sequence: CASSTAQTPYNEQFF.

This clonotype was found a few times. The chain couples TRBV20-1 to TRBJ2-4; TRBD1 matches at 11 bases. V lost 6 bases, J lost 8 bases, and 15 bases stayed unmatched. This CDR3 contains 16 residues. Looked up from germline, CDR1 is DFQATT and CDR2 is SNEGSKA (reference sequence). The CDR3 nucleotides are TGCAGTGCGCCTACCTTTAGGACAGGGGGCTTGGACATTCAGTACTTC. Its translation is CSAPTFRTGGLDIQYF.

V gene TRBV19 combines with J gene TRBJ2-7, with D tentatively TRBD2 (5 bases). Germline V gene data show CDR1 as LNHDA and CDR2 as SQIVND (reference sequence). Trimming stripped 6 bases from V and 7 bases from J, with 22 bases between. This CDR3 is 15 amino acids long. In DNA, the CDR3 is TGTGCCAGTAGCATCCCCCGGACTGGCCTAGAAGAGCAGTACTTC. Translated, it gives CASSIPRTGLEEQYF. The full variable domain, its missing parts supplied by reference TRBV19 and TRBJ2-7, is DGGITQSPKYLFRKEGQNVTLSCEQNLNHDAMYWYRQDPGQGLRLIYYSQIVNDFQKGDIAEGYSVSREKKESFPLTVTSAQKNPTAFYLCASSIPRTGLEEQYFGPGTRLTVT.

This clonotype was picked up a small number of times. Germline and junction disagree at one end, which may indicate a read error. The chain is built from TRBV7-7 and TRBJ2-1, with D perhaps matching TRBD2 (5 bases). Germline assignment: CDR1 SSHAT and CDR2 FNYEAQ (reference sequence). CDR3 length: 14 residues. CDR3 sequence reads: CASSLWETANEQFF. The DNA of the CDR3 is TGTGCTAGCAGCTTATGGGAGACCGCCAATGAGCAGTTCTTC.

The chain joins TRBV6-6 to TRBJ2-3; a weak D match, TRBD1 (5 bases). V was clipped by 7 bases and J by 5 bases, with 10 bases between them. This CDR3 comprises 12 residues. Germline lookup yields CDR1 MNHNY and CDR2 SVGAGI (reference sequence). The CDR3 coding sequence is TGTGCCAGCATAGGGGATAGAGATACGCAGTATTTT. Encoded protein: CASIGDRDTQYF.

The table lists this clonotype with many counts. It is unclear where the CDR3 begins or ends on the DNA, so no DNA is shown, and the CDR3 is as TCRdb lists it. The V call is TRBV20-1, the J call TRBJ1-5; TRBD1 was called by the table and not checked on the DNA. The germline CDR1 and CDR2 sequences are DFQATT and SNEGSKA (reference sequence). The length of the CDR3 is 14 amino acids, counting both ends. CDR3 sequence reads: CSAVLDRGGQPQHF.

This clonotype appeared a few times. The genes are TRBV2 and TRBJ2-7, with TRBD1 matching over 7 bases. V lost 3 bases and J lost 2; bases outside the gene matches: 4. The germline gives CDR1 SNHLY, CDR2 FYNNEI. The CDR3 covers 14 residues. CDR3 loop: CASSDIQGTYEQYF. Here the CDR3 DNA reads TGTGCCAGCAGTGACATACAGGGGACCTACGAGCAGTACTTC.

This clonotype has ten or more counts. V usage is TRBV7-2 and J usage is TRBJ1-2; D not certain. Trimming removed 3 bases from V and 4 bases from J, with 12 bases in between. The CDR3 sequence is 14 residues long. Germline assignment: CDR1 SGHTA and CDR2 FQGNSA. The CDR3 nucleotides read TGTGCCAGCAGCTTGTCGGTAGGCCCCTATGGCTACACCTTC. Encoded protein: CASSLSVGPYGYTF. The full variable domain, completed using reference TRBV7-2 and TRBJ1-2, is GAGVSQSPSNKVTEKGKDVELRCDPISGHTALYWYRQSLGQGLEFLIYFQGNSAPDKSGLPSDRFSAERTGGSVSTLTIQRTQQEDSAVYLCASSLSVGPYGYTFGSGTRLTVV.

This clonotype has more than one count but fewer than ten. The rearrangement links TRBV2 to TRBJ2-1; D unresolved. Trimming pared 1 base from V and 0 bases from J, leaving 7 bases between. The CDR3 contains 15 residues. The germline V gene has CDR1 SNHLY and CDR2 FYNNEI. CDR3 sequence reads: CASSEGANSYNEQFF. CDR3 DNA sequence: TGTGCCAGCAGTGAAGGGGCCAACTCCTACAATGAGCAGTTCTTC.

This clonotype was detected ten times or more. This rearrangement joins TRBV7-8 to TRBJ2-1; 11 bases are shared with TRBD2. Germline CDR1 is SGHVS and CDR2 is FQNEAQ. V dropped 6 bases and J dropped 8; count of bases not matched to a gene: 12. This CDR3 is built from 16 residues. The CDR3 nucleotides are TGTGCCAGCAGACCCCCCGCTAGCGGGGGGCCGGATGAGCAGTTCTTC. Amino acids: CASRPPASGGPDEQFF.

This chain links TRBV6-4 with TRBJ2-6; D is uncertain. V shed 0 bases and J shed 4 bases, with 10 bases lying between them. CDR1 and CDR2 from the germline V gene are MRHNA and SNTAGT. The CDR3 spans 16 residues. The CDR3 loop reads CASSDSTAGGANVLTF. The CDR3 region has the DNA TGTGCCAGCAGTGACTCTACAGCAGGAGGGGCCAACGTCCTGACTTTC.

The chain carries TRBV14 and TRBJ1-3, with 8 bases matching TRBD1. Germline V gene lookup returns CDR1 SGHDN and CDR2 FVKESK. V shed 2 bases, J shed 3 bases, and the junction held 15 bases outside the gene matches. This CDR3 has 19 amino acids. CDR3 in amino acids: CASSQLDPGQGLFGNTIYF. CDR3 in DNA: TGTGCCAGCAGCCAACTAGATCCAGGACAGGGCCTATTTGGAAACACCATATATTTT.

This clonotype came up a few times. The V call is TRBV2, the J call TRBJ2-5, with D possibly TRBD1 on 5 matching bases. This CDR3 region has 15 residues. CDR1 is SNHLY, CDR2 FYNNEI, per germline. Between the trimmed V and J ends, which lost 3 bases and 0 bases, there was a span of 11 bases. The DNA for the CDR3 is TGTGCCAGCAGTGACGGACACATACACCAAGAGACCCAGTACTTC. This encodes CASSDGHIHQETQYF.